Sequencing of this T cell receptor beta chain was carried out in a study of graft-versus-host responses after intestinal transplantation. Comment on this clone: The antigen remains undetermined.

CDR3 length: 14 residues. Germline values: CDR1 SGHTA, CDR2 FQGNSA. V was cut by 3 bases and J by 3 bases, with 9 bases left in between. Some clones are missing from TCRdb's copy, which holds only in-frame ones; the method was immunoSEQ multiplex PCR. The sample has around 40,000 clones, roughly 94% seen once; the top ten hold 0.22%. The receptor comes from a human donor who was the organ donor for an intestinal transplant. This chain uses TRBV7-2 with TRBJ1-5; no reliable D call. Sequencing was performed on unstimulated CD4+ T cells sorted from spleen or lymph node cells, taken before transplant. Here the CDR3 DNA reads TGTGCCAGCAGCTTGGAGACGGTCAATCAGCCCCAGCATTTT. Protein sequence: CASSLETVNQPQHF.